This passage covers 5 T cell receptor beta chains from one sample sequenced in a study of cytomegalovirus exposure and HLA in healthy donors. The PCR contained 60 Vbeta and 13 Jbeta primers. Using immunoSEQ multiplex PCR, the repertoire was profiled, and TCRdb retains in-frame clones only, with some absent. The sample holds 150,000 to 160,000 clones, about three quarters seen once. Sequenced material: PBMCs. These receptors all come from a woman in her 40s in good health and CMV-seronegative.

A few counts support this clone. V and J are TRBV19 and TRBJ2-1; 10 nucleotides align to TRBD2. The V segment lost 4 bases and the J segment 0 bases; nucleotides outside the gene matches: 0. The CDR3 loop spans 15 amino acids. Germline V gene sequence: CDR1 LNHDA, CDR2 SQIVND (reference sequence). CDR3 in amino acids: CASSTSGSSYNEQFF. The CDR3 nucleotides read TGTGCCAGTAGTACTAGCGGGAGCTCCTACAATGAGCAGTTCTTC.

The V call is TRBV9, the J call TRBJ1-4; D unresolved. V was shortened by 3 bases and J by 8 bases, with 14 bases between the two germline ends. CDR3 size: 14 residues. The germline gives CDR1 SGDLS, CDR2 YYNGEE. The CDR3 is CASSEMAGEEKLFF. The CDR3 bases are TGTGCCAGCAGCGAGATGGCTGGGGAGGAAAAACTGTTTTTT.

The CDR3 DNA follows: TGTGCCAGCAGTTTAGGAGCGGGGCCCCCCGGGGAGCTGTTTTTT. This encodes CASSLGAGPPGELFF. The rearrangement uses TRBV28 and TRBJ2-2; 7 bases match TRBD2. J lost 6 bases, V lost 2 bases, and 6 bases had no gene match. CDR1 is MDHEN, CDR2 SYDVKM, per germline. This CDR3 is 15 amino acids long.

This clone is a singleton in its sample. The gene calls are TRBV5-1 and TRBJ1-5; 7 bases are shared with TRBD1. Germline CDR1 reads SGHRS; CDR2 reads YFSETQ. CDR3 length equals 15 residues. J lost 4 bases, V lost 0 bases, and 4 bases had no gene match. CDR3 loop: CASSLAGTENQPQHF. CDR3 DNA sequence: TGCGCCAGCAGCTTGGCCGGGACAGAGAATCAGCCCCAGCATTTT.

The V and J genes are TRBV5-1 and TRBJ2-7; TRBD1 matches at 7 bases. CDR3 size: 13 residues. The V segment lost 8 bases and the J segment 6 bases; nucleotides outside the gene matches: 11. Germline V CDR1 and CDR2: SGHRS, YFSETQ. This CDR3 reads CASPLPEGAEQYF. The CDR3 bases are TGCGCCAGTCCACTACCAGAGGGGGCCGAGCAGTACTTC.